One sample yielded the 13 T cell receptor beta chains listed below, sequenced in a study of blood T cell repertoires in COVID-19. The assay was immunoSEQ multiplex PCR, and TCRdb's table has in-frame clones only and misses some. The table lists just over 300,000 clones, just over 85% of them singletons, with 3.5% to 4.5% in the top ten. The sequenced material came from PBMCs or T cells enriched from blood (not recorded which). The receptors derive from a man aged 25 to 45 who had recovered from COVID-19.

V is TRBV6-5 and J is TRBJ2-5, with D possibly being TRBD2 (6 bases). Germline CDR1 and CDR2: MNHEY and SVGAGI. The CDR3 extends over 16 amino acids. V lost 0 bases to trimming and J lost 5 bases, with 16 bases between them. The CDR3: CASSYSGASAAETQYF. The CDR3 coding sequence is TGTGCCAGCAGTTACTCGGGTGCTAGCGCGGCCGAGACCCAGTACTTC.

The chain has TRBV7-9 and TRBJ1-3; 8 bases fit TRBD1. CDR3 length: 14 residues. The germline V gene encodes CDR1 SEHNR and CDR2 FQNEAQ (reference sequence). CDR3 sequence (DNA): TGTGCTGGACAGGGACAGCACTCTGGAAACACCATATATTTT. Translation: CAGQGQHSGNTIYF.

This clone appeared a few times. V gene TRBV5-1 combines with J gene TRBJ1-5; D is unresolved. The CDR3 runs 12 residues. Trimming removed 4 bases at V and 9 bases at J, with 11 bases between. CDR1 is SGHRS, CDR2 YFSETQ, per germline. The CDR3 DNA is TGCGCCAGCAGCCCCGGGATGGGGCCCCAGCATTTT. It yields the protein CASSPGMGPQHF. Full variable domain (outside the CDR3, taken from reference TRBV5-1 and TRBJ1-5): KAGVTQTPRYLIKTRGQQVTLSCSPISGHRSVSWYQQTPGQGLQFLFEYFSETQRNKGNFPGRFSGRQFSNSRSEMNVSTLELGDSALYLCASSPGMGPQHFGDGTRLSIL.

This clone was recorded only once. J is TRBJ2-7 and V is TRBV5-1, with D tentatively TRBD1 (7 bases). Trimming shortened V by 3 bases and J by 6 bases, and 31 bases separated the two germline ends. This CDR3 region has 19 residues. Germline V CDR1 and CDR2: SGHRS, YFSETQ. The CDR3 region is CASSSSGTELRDELGEQYF. CDR3 sequence (DNA): TGCGCCAGCAGCTCCTCCGGGACAGAATTGCGGGACGAGTTAGGCGAGCAGTACTTC. The full variable domain, its missing parts supplied by reference TRBV5-1 and TRBJ2-7, is KAGVTQTPRYLIKTRGQQVTLSCSPISGHRSVSWYQQTPGQGLQFLFEYFSETQRNKGNFPGRFSGRQFSNSRSEMNVSTLELGDSALYLCASSSSGTELRDELGEQYFGPGTRLTVT.

V gene TRBV24-1 combines with J gene TRBJ1-5, with 8 positions matching TRBD1. The germline gives CDR1 KGHDR, CDR2 SFDVKD. The CDR3 is 19 amino acids. The ends lost 10 bases at V and 0 bases at J; junction bases unmatched: 19. The CDR3 sequence: CATSNSDRVGDYSNQPQHF. The DNA for the CDR3 is TGTGCCACAAGTAACTCGGACAGGGTCGGGGATTATAGCAATCAGCCCCAGCATTTT.

This clone is a singleton in its sample. The genes are TRBV6-2 or TRBV6-3 and TRBJ2-3, with 10 bases identical to TRBD2. Germline CDR1 MNHEY, CDR2 SVGEGT. The CDR3 sequence is 17 residues long. With V trimmed by 2 bases and J by 3 bases, 8 bases remained unmatched. For the CDR3, the DNA is TGTGCCAGCAGTTACCGATCTCTAGCGGGAGTAACAGATACGCAGTATTTT. It yields the protein CASSYRSLAGVTDTQYF.

The gene calls are TRBV18 and TRBJ2-7, with 9 bases aligning to TRBD1. Germline CDR1 and CDR2: KGHSH and LQKENI. The CDR3 length is 14 residues. After removal of 4 bases from V and 4 bases from J, the junction contained 5 bases not matched to a gene. This chain's CDR3 is CASSLNGQGYEQYF. CDR3 DNA sequence: TGTGCCAGCTCACTCAACGGACAGGGGTACGAGCAGTACTTC.

The chain is built from TRBV11-2 and TRBJ1-2; TRBD1 aligns across 9 bases. V lost 4 bases and J lost 1; bases outside the gene matches: 7. Germline V gene sequence: CDR1 SGHAT, CDR2 FQNNGV. The CDR3 contains 16 residues. The CDR3 DNA is TGTGCCAGCAGCTCCTTTCGGACAGGGGATAACTATGGCTACACCTTC. This gives the protein CASSSFRTGDNYGYTF.

On this clone: Germline and junction disagree at one end, which may indicate a read error. The rearrangement joins TRBV28 to TRBJ2-2; D gene unclear. This CDR3 is 15 amino acids long. Germline-derived CDR1 and CDR2 are MDHEN and SYDVKM. CDR3 amino acids: CASSLEWFNIGELFF. CDR3 DNA: TGTGCCAGCAGTTTAGAATGGTTCAACATCGGGGAGCTGTTTTTT. Filled out from reference TRBV28 and TRBJ2-2, the complete variable domain reads DVKVTQSSRYLVKRTGEKVFLECVQDMDHENMFWYRQDPGLGLRLIYFSYDVKMKEKGDIPEGYSVSREKKERFSLILESASTNQTSMYLCASSLEWFNIGELFFGEGSRLTVL.

This clone occurred a few times. The rearrangement uses TRBV19 and TRBJ1-5; no clear D. V lost 5 bases to trimming and J lost 3 bases, with 11 bases between them. CDR1 is LNHDA, CDR2 SQIVND, per germline (reference sequence). This CDR3 spans 14 amino acids. This CDR3 reads CASSLNPYNQPQHF. CDR3 coding DNA: TGTGCCAGTAGTCTGAACCCCTACAATCAGCCCCAGCATTTT.

CDR3 in amino acids: CASSSPFTDTQYF. As DNA, the CDR3 is TGTGCCAGCAGTTCTCCTTTTACAGATACGCAGTATTTT. The chain has TRBV6-5 and TRBJ2-3; D unclear. The V end was cut by 4 bases, the J end by 3 bases, with 8 bases between. The length of the CDR3 is 13 residues. From germline, CDR1 is MNHEY and CDR2 SVGAGI.

The chain carries TRBV11-1 and TRBJ2-3, with 8 bases aligning to TRBD1. The V gene end was trimmed by 5 bases and the J gene end by 4 bases; junction bases not matched to a gene: 5. The CDR3 runs to 14 residues. Germline CDR1 and CDR2: SGHAT and FQDESV (reference sequence). CDR3 loop: CASSPRGRADTQYF. In DNA form, the CDR3 reads TGTGCCAGCAGCCCCAGGGGGCGCGCAGATACGCAGTATTTT.

The chain links TRBV7-2 to TRBJ2-3, with no clear D. The length of the CDR3 is 13 residues. V was shortened by 1 base and J by 3 bases, with 5 bases between the two germline ends. Germline V lookup: CDR1 SGHTA, CDR2 FQGNSA. The CDR3 spells CASSLDRTDTQYF. In nucleotides, the CDR3 is TGTGCCAGCAGCTTAGACAGAACAGATACGCAGTATTTT.